This TCR beta chain was profiled in a study of T cells expressing NK-cell markers. On the study more broadly: HCMV serostatus: seven of eight sequenced donors positive, one negative.

Reprocessing the 5' RACE reads, TCRdb reports a single entry for every CDR3 protein and omits DNA. The sample yields about 460,000 distinct CDR3 sequences, of which the top ten take up under 1.5%. The CDR3 is 16 amino acids. CDR1 and CDR2 (germline): LNHNV, YYDKDF (reference sequence). This receptor was obtained from a woman between 45 and 65 years old in good health. The sequenced sample consisted of blood T cells: a sorted CD56 or NKG2C T cell subset, CD4+ or CD8+ T cells, or bulk PBMC T cells (not recorded which). The chain recombines TRBV15 with TRBJ2-3; TCRdb outputs TRBD2, but without DNA this stays unchecked. CDR3 protein: CATSRDQRGFTDTQYF.